This TCR beta chain comes out of a study of a mutant IDH1 vaccine in newly diagnosed glioma. The wider study: Patients received eight vaccinations in weeks 1, 3, 5, 7, 11, 15, 19, 23. Treated patients, averaging approximately 40 years, were 62.5% male and around 38% female. Commencement of vaccination occurred 4-6 weeks following radiotherapy alone, or concurrently with temozolomide cycles.

Germline-derived CDR1 and CDR2 are MNHEY and SMNVEV (reference sequence). This CDR3 has 15 residues. Trimming took off 3 bases at V and 3 bases at J, with 15 bases between the two ends. The method was immunoSEQ multiplex PCR; TCRdb's version includes in-frame clones alone and lacks a portion of them. The data hold 50,000 to 70,000 clones, with 80% to 90% observed a single time. Regarding the study as a whole: Patients mounted vaccine-induced immune responses in almost 95% of cases.

The time point: week 23, last vaccination. Vaccination comprised doses that each held 300 ug of mutant IDH1 20-mer peptide, plus topical imiquimod. A word on this clone: The target antigen is unknown.

The sequences come from PBMCs, collected from a glioma patient whose treatment included an IDH1 peptide vaccine. This sequence joins TRBV27 and TRBJ2-7; D unresolved. This sequence originates from a man aged 40-49 years with glioma. The CDR3 loop reads CASSFVGWQDYEQYF. The CDR3 DNA follows: TGTGCCAGCAGTTTTGTAGGCTGGCAAGACTACGAGCAGTACTTC.